Listed here is a single T cell receptor beta chain. The data were obtained in a study of type 1 and type 2 diabetes patients. Turning to the study itself: Donors were type 1 diabetes, type 2 diabetes, or nondiabetic controls. Sequencing for the whole study yielded about 20 million paired-end reads.

The PCR template was genomic DNA. Multiplex PCR with 30 forward and 13 reverse primers amplified the TCR beta CDR3. TCRdb reanalysed the multiplex PCR reads using MiXCR and keeps one entry per CDR3 protein. The sample has fewer than 350,000 distinct CDR3 sequences; roughly 44% are singletons. The germline V gene has CDR1 WNHNN and CDR2 SYGVQD (reference sequence). The CDR3 runs 18 residues. Losses at the gene ends were 6 bases for V and 1 base for J; bases not matched to a gene: 9. The gene calls are TRBV10-1 and TRBJ2-5, with 15 positions matching TRBD2. The sequence came from a young man with type 2 diabetes. Sequenced input: peripheral blood mononuclear cells (PBMCs). The CDR3 DNA follows: TGCGCCAGCAGCGCCGGACTAGCGGGGGGGCCCATCCAAGAGACCCAGTACTTC. Translated: CASSAGLAGGPIQETQYF.